Sequencing of this T cell receptor (beta chain) was carried out in a study of cytomegalovirus exposure and HLA in healthy donors. Study conclusions and caveats: Per a later analysis, 15,000 to 20,000 TCR beta sequences showed association with HLA alleles at 0.05 false discovery rate. Previous analysis showed most TCR beta V segments were productive about 90% or about 30% of the time. Later examination showed HLA-associated TCR beta chains had greater clonal expansion than equally common others. Later work found that TCR association rates differed between HLA loci; DRB1 had the most and HLA-C the fewest.

The PCR had 60 Vbeta and 13 Jbeta primers. Method: immunoSEQ multiplex PCR; TCRdb's copy keeps in-frame clones and lacks some. The sample contains 270,000 or so clones, over 90% of which appear only once. Regarding this clone: As yet, its antigen is unknown.

The sequence derives from a girl aged 2 to 9 in good health and CMV-seronegative. Sequenced input: PBMCs.

The DNA of the CDR3 is TGTGCCACCAGCAGAGATTGGGCGAAGGCACAGGCCAAAAACATTCAGTACTTC. Protein: CATSRDWAKAQAKNIQYF. This chain uses TRBV15 with TRBJ2-4; D gene unclear. This CDR3 spans 18 amino acids. CDR1 is LNHNV, CDR2 YYDKDF, per germline (reference sequence). Between the trimmed V and J ends, which lost 0 bases and 1 base, there was a span of 16 bases.